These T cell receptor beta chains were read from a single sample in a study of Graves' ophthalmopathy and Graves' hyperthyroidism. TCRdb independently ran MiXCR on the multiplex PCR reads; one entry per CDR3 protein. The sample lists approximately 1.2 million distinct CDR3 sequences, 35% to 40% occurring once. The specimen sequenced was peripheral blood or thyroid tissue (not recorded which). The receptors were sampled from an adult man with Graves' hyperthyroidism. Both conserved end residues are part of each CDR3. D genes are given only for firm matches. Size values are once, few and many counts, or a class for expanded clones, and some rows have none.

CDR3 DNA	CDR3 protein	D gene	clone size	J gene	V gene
TGTGCCAGCAGTTACTCGGCCAGCTCCCCAATCCCCCAGCATTTT	CASSYSASSPIPQHF	-	many	TRBJ1-5	TRBV6-6
TGTGCCCTCGGTGGGCAGGGAGGCGGCTACACCTTC	CALGGQGGGYTF	-	once	TRBJ1-2	TRBV10-3
TGTGCCAGCAGTGGGGGGACAGGGGGGTACACTGAAGCTTTCTTT	CASSGGTGGYTEAFF	TRBD1	once	TRBJ1-1	TRBV2
TGTGCCAGCAGCCGAGGGGCGGGGGTTAATCAGCCCCAGCATTTT	CASSRGAGVNQPQHF	-	many	TRBJ1-5	TRBV12-3/TRBV12-4
TGTGCCAGCACCCCCCCGATGAGAGGGGAGCAGTACTTC	CASTPPMRGEQYF	-	-	TRBJ2-7	TRBV6-5
TGTGCCAGCAGCCAAGGGAGTAGCAATCAGCCCCAGCATTTT	CASSQGSSNQPQHF	-	many	TRBJ1-5	TRBV7-2
TGCGCCAGCAGCACCGCGGGCTATGGCTACACCTTC	CASSTAGYGYTF	-	many	TRBJ1-2	TRBV5-1
TGCAGTGCCTGGGCCCTAACAGGGTTGCCCGAGCAGTACTTC	CSAWALTGLPEQYF	-	many	TRBJ2-7	TRBV20-1
TGTGCCAGCAGCCCAAAACGGGGGGCGGATAACCAAGAGACCCAGTACTTC	CASSPKRGADNQETQYF	-	many	TRBJ2-5	TRBV7-9
TGCAGCGTTGAGGCGGACAGGGAAGAGACCCAGTACTTC	CSVEADREETQYF	TRBD1	once	TRBJ2-5	TRBV29-1
TGTGCCAGCAGCCAAGTGGGGGTCGCTGAAGCTTTCTTT	CASSQVGVAEAFF	-	few	TRBJ1-1	TRBV4-2
TGTGCCAGTAGTATCCAGGGGGCGGCCGGGGAGCTGTTTTTT	CASSIQGAAGELFF	TRBD1	-	TRBJ2-2	TRBV19
TGTGCCATCTACGATCGGTACGGGGCCGTGTCGGCATGGACCTTC	CAIYDRYGAVSAWTF	-	many	TRBJ1-2	TRBV14
TGTGCCACCAGTGAGGGATACGGGTATGTAGATGGCTACACCTTC	CATSEGYGYVDGYTF	-	-	TRBJ1-2	TRBV24-1
TGTGCCAGTAGGGGGACAGGGCAGCGGTACGAGCAGTACTTC	CASRGTGQRYEQYF	TRBD1	-	TRBJ2-7	TRBV19
TGCGCCAGCAGCTTGTATCCCGACACAGATACGCAGTATTTT	CASSLYPDTDTQYF	-	few	TRBJ2-3	TRBV5-1
TGTGCCAGCAGTTACTCGAACCCGGGACAGTCTTCCATGTACGAGCAGTACTTC	CASSYSNPGQSSMYEQYF	TRBD1	-	TRBJ2-7	TRBV6-6
TGTGCCACCAGTAATAATCGGGGGACCGGGGAGCTGTTTTTT	CATSNNRGTGELFF	-	few	TRBJ2-2	TRBV24-1
TGTGCCAGTAGTATAGGCGGGGGCTACGAGCAGTACTTC	CASSIGGGYEQYF	TRBD2	few	TRBJ2-7	TRBV19
TGTGCCAGCAGCTTAAGGGACCGGGGTTATTCTAACTATGGCTACACCTTC	CASSLRDRGYSNYGYTF	-	few	TRBJ1-2	TRBV7-8
TGTGCCAGCAGCGGTAGGGGGAGAACTTTCTTT	CASSGRGRTFF	-	-	TRBJ1-1	TRBV7-9
TGTGCCAGCTCAAGACAGGTCCGGGAAAAACTGTTTTTT	CASSRQVREKLFF	-	-	TRBJ1-4	TRBV25-1
TGTGCCATCAAACACCGGGACGGTTCCTACGAGCAGTACTTC	CAIKHRDGSYEQYF	-	many	TRBJ2-7	TRBV10-3
TGTGCCAGCAGCCCCCTCGGGACTAGCGCCTACGAGCAGTACTTC	CASSPLGTSAYEQYF	TRBD2	many	TRBJ2-7	TRBV7-8
TGCGCCAGCAGCCAAGATCAGTCCGGGGGATACGGGCAGTACTTC	CASSQDQSGGYGQYF	-	few	TRBJ2-7	TRBV4-3
TGCGCCAGCTCACCGGACAGGGGGACCTACGAGCAGTACTTC	CASSPDRGTYEQYF	TRBD1	many	TRBJ2-7	TRBV12-3/TRBV12-4
TGCAGTGCGGGGGACAACCATCAGCCCCAGCATTTT	CSAGDNHQPQHF	-	many	TRBJ1-5	TRBV20-1
TGTGCCAGCAGACACCGATCCAGAACAGGGGTGAACACTGAAGCTTTCTTT	CASRHRSRTGVNTEAFF	TRBD1	-	TRBJ1-1	TRBV7-2
TGCGCCAGCAGCTTGGGGCGGCTAGCGGGGAGCGTTATACAAGAGACCCAGTACTTC	CASSLGRLAGSVIQETQYF	TRBD2	-	TRBJ2-5	TRBV5-1
TGCGCCAGCAGGAATGCCATGGGGGCGACGACCGGGGAGCTGTTTTTT	CASRNAMGATTGELFF	-	few	TRBJ2-2	TRBV5-1
TGCAGTGCTGCCGGACTAGCGGGAGTTATATACGAGCAGTGCTTC	CSAAGLAGVIYEQCF	TRBD2	-	TRBJ2-7	TRBV20-1
TGTGCCAGCAGCCCCTCGGGAGGGGCGATGCGGAAACTGTTTTTT	CASSPSGGAMRKLFF	-	-	TRBJ1-4	TRBV5-1
TGTGCCAGCAGTTCCGCCGGGCAGGGATTGAACGAGCAGTACTTC	CASSSAGQGLNEQYF	-	-	TRBJ2-7	TRBV7-3
TGTGCCATCAGTGAGAGGACTAGCGGTCACCAAGAGACCCAGTACTTC	CAISERTSGHQETQYF	TRBD2	-	TRBJ2-5	TRBV10-3
TGTGCCAGCAGTCCCCAGGGGGGACTTATGGCTTTCTTT	CASSPQGGLMAFF	TRBD1	-	TRBJ1-1	TRBV12-3/TRBV12-4
TGTGCCAGCAGCACCGGACAGGGTTATAGCAATCAGCCCCAGCATTTT	CASSTGQGYSNQPQHF	TRBD1	many	TRBJ1-5	TRBV7-2
TGTGCCAGCAGCTTAGGCCAACAGGGTTACGAGCAGTACTTC	CASSLGQQGYEQYF	-	once	TRBJ2-7	TRBV7-2
TGTGCCTGGAGTGCCGGGGGGGATCAGCCCCAGCATTTT	CAWSAGGDQPQHF	-	many	TRBJ1-5	TRBV30
TGTGCCACCAGCAGAGATCTAGCCCCAGTGGTCGGGGAGCTGTTTTTT	CATSRDLAPVVGELFF	-	many	TRBJ2-2	TRBV15
TGCAGCGTCCGAGCAGGAGGGGAGGCCACTGAAGCTTTC	CSVRAGGEATEAF	-	-	TRBJ2-6	TRBV29-1
TGTGCCAGCAGCGTAGGGGTTAGTCTTAACGCTGAAGCTTTCTTT	CASSVGVSLNAEAFF	-	-	TRBJ1-1	TRBV9
TGTGCCAGCAGGAGACAAGCAGGGGAGCTGTTTTTT	CASRRQAGELFF	-	-	TRBJ2-2	TRBV7-8
TGTGCCAGCAGCTTAGTGGGAAGAGGCAATCAGCCCCAGCATTTT	CASSLVGRGNQPQHF	-	many	TRBJ1-5	TRBV7-8
TGCGCCAACTCTAAGAACCGGGACAGGAGCTCCTACGAGCAGTACTTC	CANSKNRDRSSYEQYF	TRBD1	-	TRBJ2-7	TRBV5-1
TGTGCCAGCAGCTCCAGAATGACAGGGGGTTCAAAACGGGAGACCCAGTACTTC	CASSSRMTGGSKRETQYF	TRBD1	-	TRBJ2-5	TRBV7-2
TGTGCCAGCAGCTTAACGGGAGAGACTACCGGGGAGCTGTTTTTT	CASSLTGETTGELFF	-	many	TRBJ2-2	TRBV7-9
TGTGCCAGCAGCGCCGGGACAACTCCTAATCAGCGGGTCTTT	CASSAGTTPNQRVF	-	-	TRBJ1-1	TRBV7-9